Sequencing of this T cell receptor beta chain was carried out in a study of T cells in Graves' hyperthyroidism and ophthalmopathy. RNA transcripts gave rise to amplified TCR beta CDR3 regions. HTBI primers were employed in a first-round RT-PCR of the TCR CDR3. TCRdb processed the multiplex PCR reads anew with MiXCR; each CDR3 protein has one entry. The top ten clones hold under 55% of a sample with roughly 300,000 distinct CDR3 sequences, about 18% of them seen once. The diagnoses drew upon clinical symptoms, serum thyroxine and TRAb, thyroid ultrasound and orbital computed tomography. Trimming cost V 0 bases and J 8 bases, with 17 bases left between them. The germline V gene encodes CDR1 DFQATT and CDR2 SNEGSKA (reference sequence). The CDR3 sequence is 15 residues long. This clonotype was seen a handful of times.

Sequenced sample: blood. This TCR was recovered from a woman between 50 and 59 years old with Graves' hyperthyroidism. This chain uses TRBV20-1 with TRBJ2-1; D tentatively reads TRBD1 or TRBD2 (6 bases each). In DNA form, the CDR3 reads TGCAGTGCTAGAGACCCACGTTTGGGGGGCCATGAGCAGTTCTTC. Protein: CSARDPRLGGHEQFF.